A single sample is the source of the 12 T cell receptor beta chains below, sequenced in a study of brain metastases from non-small cell lung cancer. Sequencing used immunoSEQ multiplex PCR; TCRdb keeps in-frame clones, though not all of them. In the table there are more than 1,000 clones, 76% of which are singletons. Source material: tissue from a brain metastasis. The receptors were sampled from a donor aged 40 or over with non-small cell lung cancer.

The V and J genes are TRBV5-1 and TRBJ1-4, with TRBD1 as a possible D gene (6 bases). CDR3 length equals 16 residues. Germline-derived CDR1 and CDR2 are SGHRS and YFSETQ. The ends were cut back, 2 bases at V and 1 base at J, with 12 bases in the middle. CDR3 nucleotides: TGCGCCAGCAGCTTCGGGGGGGCGGGAACTAATGAAAAACTGTTTTTT. Protein: CASSFGGAGTNEKLFF.

The J gene is TRBJ1-5, the V gene TRBV7-9; D possibly corresponds to TRBD1 (6 bases). In germline, CDR1 is SEHNR, CDR2 FQNEAQ (reference sequence). V was trimmed by 5 bases and J by 7 bases, leaving 15 bases between them. The CDR3 has 14 residues. CDR3 sequence: CASSRGQGGQPQHF. The CDR3 DNA sequence: TGTGCCAGCAGCCGGGGGCAGGGAGGCCAGCCCCAGCATTTT.

The chain recombines TRBV7-8 with TRBJ1-1; D gene unclear. The CDR3 is 15 amino acids. The V end was cut by 5 bases, the J end by 0 bases, with 13 bases between. Looked up from germline, CDR1 is SGHVS and CDR2 is FQNEAQ. The CDR3 nucleotides read TGTGCCAGCAGCCGAGGAACACGCTTGAACACTGAAGCTTTCTTT. Amino acid sequence: CASSRGTRLNTEAFF. The complete variable domain, with remaining parts taken from reference TRBV7-8 and TRBJ1-1, reads GAGVSQSPRYKVAKRGQDVALRCDPISGHVSLFWYQQALGQGPEFLTYFQNEAQLDKSGLPSDRFFAERPEGSVSTLKIQRTQQEDSAVYLCASSRGTRLNTEAFFGQGTRLTVV.

The CDR3 coding sequence is TGTGCCAGCAGTTTAAGGCCCCCCTCGGACGAGCAGTACTTC. Its translation: CASSLRPPSDEQYF. V gene TRBV28 combines with J gene TRBJ2-7; D ambiguous. The V gene lost 2 bases and the J gene lost 5 bases, with 13 bases spanning the gap. The CDR3 is 14 amino acids. Germline CDR1 and CDR2: MDHEN and SYDVKM.

The V gene is TRBV6-2 or TRBV6-3, the J gene TRBJ1-4, with D uncertain. The ends were cut back, 0 bases at V and 5 bases at J, with 13 bases in the middle. CDR1 and CDR2 from the germline V gene are MNHEY and SVGEGT. The CDR3 loop spans 16 amino acids. The CDR3 sequence is CASSYSRRPKNEKLFF. The CDR3 DNA reads as TGTGCCAGCAGTTACTCGAGGCGGCCCAAGAATGAAAAACTGTTTTTT.

This clone was seen only once. This chain uses TRBV28 with TRBJ1-3; D unclear. The CDR3 contains 16 residues. Germline CDR1 MDHEN, CDR2 SYDVKM. V was clipped by 7 bases and J by 0 bases, with 16 bases between them. The CDR3 region has the DNA TGTGCCAGCACCCTATTCCCCCCGGGCTCTGGAAACACCATATATTTT. Encoded protein: CASTLFPPGSGNTIYF.

Sample share makes this clone hyperexpanded. The chain combines TRBV2 with TRBJ1-2; maybe TRBD1 (5 bases). The CDR3 runs to 15 residues. V was shortened by 0 bases and J by 8 bases, with 16 bases between the two germline ends. CDR1 is SNHLY and CDR2 is FYNNEI in the germline V gene. The CDR3 coding sequence is TGTGCCAGCAGTGAAGCCCCTATGGGGGACGGGGGCTACACCTTC. Translation: CASSEAPMGDGGYTF.

This clone was seen a few times. The CDR3 DNA reads as TGTGCCAGCAGTCAGGGGTACAATCAGCCCCAGCATTTT. Its protein product is CASSQGYNQPQHF. The V call is TRBV6-5, the J call TRBJ1-5; possible D gene TRBD1, 6 bases. Per the germline V gene, CDR1 is MNHEY and CDR2 is SVGAGI. The germline V and J ends were trimmed by 5 bases and 3 bases, with 8 bases remaining between them. This CDR3 has 13 residues.

The rearrangement uses TRBV18 and TRBJ1-5; D might be TRBD1 (6 bases). Per germline, CDR1 KGHSH and CDR2 LQKENI. The CDR3 is 16 residues long. Trimming cost V 3 bases and J 5 bases, with 17 bases left between them. The CDR3 protein is CASSPGGRGGDQPQHF. The CDR3 DNA follows: TGTGCCAGCTCACCGGGTGGCAGGGGTGGGGATCAGCCCCAGCATTTT.

Worth noting for this clone: A read error may explain this, as a much larger clone is one base away. At the DNA level, this CDR3 is encoded by other sequences in the same sample as well. The DNA for the CDR3 is TGTGCCAGCAGCTTTACTTTATCTTATAGCTCCTACAATGAGCAGTTCTTC. It yields the protein CASSFTLSYSSYNEQFF. The V call is TRBV7-3, the J call TRBJ2-1; D ambiguous. Trimming shortened V by 3 bases and J by 0 bases, and 15 bases separated the two germline ends. Germline V lookup: CDR1 SGHTA, CDR2 FQGTGA. This CDR3 contains 17 residues.

This chain connects TRBV21-1 to TRBJ2-3; the table gives TRBD2 as D, unverified against the DNA. TRBV21-1 counts as a pseudogene. The CDR3 runs 16 residues. CDR3 sequence (DNA): TGTGCCAGCAGCGCTATTCTAGCAGTCATGCAAGATACGCAGTATTTT. Protein sequence: CASSAILAVMQDTQYF.

This chain uses TRBV24-1 with TRBJ2-3, with D tentatively TRBD1 or TRBD2 (5 bases each). Germline lookup yields CDR1 KGHDR and CDR2 SFDVKD. The CDR3 sequence is 15 residues long. Trimming shortened V by 3 bases and J by 2 bases, and 11 bases separated the two germline ends. CDR3 sequence (DNA): TGTGCCACCAGTGATCGGGACGGCTTCACAGATACGCAGTATTTT. Protein product: CATSDRDGFTDTQYF.